These 25 T cell receptor beta chains share one sample of origin, sequenced in a study of regulatory T cells in long-lasting Graves disease. Regarding time point: newly diagnosed GD, antithyroid drugs for less than 3 months. Making the TCR library involved RNA that had been extracted from PBMCs. Assembly of TCR beta libraries relied on iRepertoire HTBI primers together with Arm-PCR of CDR3 regions. TCRdb fed the multiplex PCR reads into MiXCR, producing one record per CDR3 protein. The repertoire holds more than 300,000 distinct CDR3 sequences, with 10% to 15% as singletons. These data were likewise used in another study, on T cells in Graves' hyperthyroidism and ophthalmopathy.

The source was peripheral blood mononuclear cells (PBMCs), collected at new diagnosis, from a patient treated with antithyroid drugs. These receptors were collected from a woman in her late teens or twenties with Graves disease.

In this sample, this clonotype turned up a few times. The rearrangement links TRBV6-4 to TRBJ2-1; 11 bases map to TRBD2. This CDR3 is 15 amino acids long. Germline assignment: CDR1 MRHNA and CDR2 SNTAGT. The V segment lost 4 bases and the J segment 7 bases; nucleotides outside the gene matches: 6. CDR3 coding DNA: TGTGCCAGCAGTGCACTAGCGGGAGAGGGGAATGAGCAGTTCTTC. This translates into CASSALAGEGNEQFF.

This clonotype was detected many times. The genes are TRBV13 and TRBJ2-2, with D possibly called TRBD1 or TRBD2 (5 bases each). The CDR3 length is 14 residues. Germline lookup yields CDR1 PRHDT and CDR2 FYEKMQ (reference sequence). Trimming pared 6 bases from V and 9 bases from J, leaving 17 bases between. CDR3 nucleotides: TGTGCCAGCAGATTCGCAGGGAAGGGACGGGAGCTGTTTTTT. It yields the protein CASRFAGKGRELFF.

At least ten counts were recorded for this clonotype. This chain links TRBV7-2 with TRBJ2-3; perhaps TRBD2 as D (5 bases). This CDR3 is 15 amino acids long. V lost 5 bases and J 3 bases, leaving 15 bases between the germline ends. Looked up from germline, CDR1 is SGHTA and CDR2 is FQGNSA. The CDR3, as DNA: TGTGCCAGCAGCGAGGCGAGGGTAGTGACAGATACGCAGTATTTT. Residues: CASSEARVVTDTQYF.

This clonotype appeared a few times. The DNA for the CDR3 is TGTGCCAGCAGCTTGGGGGGACCCATAAACTACGAGCAGTACTTC. Translating gives CASSLGGPINYEQYF. This chain links TRBV7-3 with TRBJ2-7, with TRBD2 as a possible D gene (6 bases). CDR3 size: 15 residues. V dropped 3 bases and J dropped 3 bases, with 15 bases sitting between them. Germline-derived CDR1 and CDR2 are SGHTA and FQGTGA.

CDR3 DNA sequence: TGTGCCAGCAGCCAAACACGGAGGGGATACAATGAGCAGTTCTTC. Translating gives CASSQTRRGYNEQFF. The chain couples TRBV14 to TRBJ2-1, with TRBD2 as a possible D gene (6 bases). The V gene's germline CDR1 is SGHDN and CDR2 FVKESK. V shed 2 bases and J shed 4 bases, with 12 bases lying between them. The CDR3 is 15 residues long.

The rearrangement links TRBV19 to TRBJ2-5; D unclear. Trimming shortened V by 5 bases and J by 1 base, and 8 bases separated the two germline ends. In germline, CDR1 is LNHDA, CDR2 SQIVND (reference sequence). The CDR3 is 13 residues long. CDR3 coding DNA: TGTGCCAGTAGTGCGACCGGCCAAGAGACCCAGTACTTC. This encodes CASSATGQETQYF.

The chain carries TRBV4-1 and TRBJ2-3, with D possibly TRBD1 on 5 matching bases. Germline V gives CDR1 MGHRA, CDR2 YSYEKL. The CDR3 is made up of 15 amino acids. The V end lost 4 bases, the J end lost 6 bases, and 17 bases lay between the germline ends. Here the CDR3 reads CASSPSPGGADTQYF. The DNA for the CDR3 is TGCGCCAGCAGCCCAAGCCCTGGTGGGGCGGATACGCAGTATTTT.

A word on this clonotype: Given a much more abundant clone one base away, this may be a read error. The chain carries TRBV7-2 and TRBJ2-2, with TRBD1 as a possible D gene (6 bases). Germline V gene lookup returns CDR1 SGHTA and CDR2 FQGNSA. The CDR3 consists of 15 residues. The V end lost 6 bases, the J end lost 4 bases, and 15 bases lay between the germline ends. As DNA, the CDR3 is TGTGCCAGCAGATATACAGGGACGAGCACCGGGGAGCTGTTTTTT. It translates to CASRYTGTSTGELFF.

The table lists this clonotype with many counts. This chain links TRBV20-1 with TRBJ2-2; 9 bases align to TRBD1. CDR1 and CDR2 (germline): DFQATT, SNEGSKA (reference sequence). CDR3 length: 16 amino acids. With V trimmed by 0 bases and J by 4 bases, 6 bases remained unmatched. The CDR3 nucleotides are TGCAGTGCTAGAGATCATGGGACAGGGAGCACCGGGGAGCTGTTTTTT. This encodes CSARDHGTGSTGELFF.

This clonotype occurred many times. This chain uses TRBV7-8 with TRBJ2-7, with D hard to call. V dropped 3 bases and J dropped 4 bases, with 16 bases sitting between them. The CDR3 has 15 amino acids. The germline gives CDR1 SGHVS, CDR2 FQNEAQ. The CDR3 sequence is CASSFGPNGRYEQYF. CDR3 nucleotide sequence: TGTGCCAGCAGCTTTGGGCCAAACGGTAGATACGAGCAGTACTTC.

This clonotype was detected only a few times. The DNA for the CDR3 is TGTGCCAGCAGATTGTCTCCCTATAGCAATCAGCCCCAGCATTTT. Translation gives CASRLSPYSNQPQHF. The V call is TRBV6-2 or TRBV6-3, the J call TRBJ1-5; D gene ambiguous. The V end was cut by 6 bases, the J end by 0 bases, with 12 bases between. The CDR3 contains 15 residues. Germline V gene lookup returns CDR1 MNHEY and CDR2 SVGEGT.

This chain connects TRBV9 to TRBJ2-3; D remains ambiguous. The CDR3 length is 14 residues. Germline V gives CDR1 SGDLS, CDR2 YYNGEE. Trimming left V 0 bases short and J 3 bases short, with 8 bases between. The CDR3 DNA sequence: TGTGCCAGCAGCGTAGGACAAACGACAGATACGCAGTATTTT. Residues: CASSVGQTTDTQYF.

This clonotype was recorded a few times. This chain connects TRBV20-1 to TRBJ1-5; unclear D gene. CDR1 is DFQATT and CDR2 is SNEGSKA in the germline V gene (reference sequence). CDR3 size: 15 residues. The V and J ends lost 0 bases and 0 bases respectively, with 9 bases between them. CDR3 coding DNA: TGCAGTGCTAGAGATAGTTGGAGTAGCAATCAGCCCCAGCATTTT. Protein product: CSARDSWSSNQPQHF.

The table lists this clonotype with a few counts. The rearrangement uses TRBV4-3 and TRBJ2-1; D gene ambiguous. Germline-derived CDR1 and CDR2 are LGHNA and YSLEER. The V and J ends lost 1 base and 6 bases respectively, with 19 bases between them. The CDR3 length is 17 residues. CDR3 sequence (DNA): TGCGCCAGCAGCCAAGGAACCGGACGGAGAGCGATCAATGAGCAGTTCTTC. Amino acid sequence: CASSQGTGRRAINEQFF.

This chain connects TRBV6-2 or TRBV6-3 to TRBJ1-2; D remains unclear. The CDR3 totals 13 residues. The germline CDR1 and CDR2 sequences are MNHEY and SVGEGT. V shed 3 bases and J shed 4 bases, with 9 bases lying between them. The chain's CDR3 is CASSYEAAYGYTF. CDR3 sequence (DNA): TGTGCCAGCAGTTATGAGGCGGCCTATGGCTACACCTTC.

This clonotype has ten or more counts. CDR3 sequence: CASSVGTASLYGYTF. The CDR3 region has the DNA TGTGCCAGTTCCGTAGGGACAGCCAGCTTATATGGCTACACCTTC. The V gene is TRBV6-1, the J gene TRBJ1-2; 7 nucleotides match TRBD1. Germline CDR1 MNHNS, CDR2 SASEGT. Unmatched junction bases numbered 15, after V lost 9 bases and J lost 5 bases. The CDR3 runs 15 residues.

This clonotype was seen repeatedly, ten times or more. V gene TRBV2 combines with J gene TRBJ1-1, with D possibly being TRBD1 (5 bases). The CDR3 loop spans 13 amino acids. The V end lost 8 bases, the J end lost 6 bases, and 16 bases lay between the germline ends. The V gene's germline CDR1 is SNHLY and CDR2 FYNNEI. The CDR3 sequence is CASGRYGGAEAFF. The CDR3 DNA reads as TGTGCCAGCGGGCGATATGGGGGGGCTGAAGCTTTCTTT.

This clonotype showed up many times. The V and J genes are TRBV7-2 and TRBJ2-3, with D perhaps TRBD1 or TRBD2 (5 bases each). CDR3 length equals 14 residues. Germline CDR1 is SGHTA and CDR2 is FQGNSA. V was pared by 2 bases and J by 1 base, with 7 bases between. CDR3 sequence (DNA): TGTGCCAGCAGCTTACGGGGCGGCACAGATACGCAGTATTTT. Translation: CASSLRGGTDTQYF.

This chain joins TRBV11-3 and TRBJ2-5, with D possibly TRBD2 on 6 matching bases. This CDR3 spans 13 amino acids. Germline assignment: CDR1 SGHNT and CDR2 YENEEA. Trimming removed 5 bases from V and 5 bases from J, with 12 bases in between. CDR3 residues: CASSPRETETQYF. The CDR3 DNA reads TGTGCCAGCAGCCCTCGGGAGACGGAGACCCAGTACTTC.

This clonotype was detected many times. V and J are TRBV12-3 or TRBV12-4 and TRBJ1-1; D call uncertain. V lost 4 bases to trimming and J lost 1 base, with 13 bases between them. CDR3 length: 15 amino acids. The CDR3 DNA is TGTGCCAGCAGTTCGCCGGCCATTCGGAACACTGAAGCTTTCTTT. It is translated as CASSSPAIRNTEAFF.

This clonotype was observed at least ten times. The gene calls are TRBV6-5 and TRBJ1-1; D is undetermined. This CDR3 spans 13 amino acids. The V end lost 2 bases, the J end lost 6 bases, and 10 bases lay between the germline ends. Germline lookup yields CDR1 MNHEY and CDR2 SVGAGI. The CDR3 region has the DNA TGTGCCAGCAGTTACGGGTATCAGGCTGAAGCTTTCTTT. Protein product: CASSYGYQAEAFF.

Concerning this clonotype itself: Possible read error: a much larger clone is one base away. The chain is built from TRBV7-9 and TRBJ2-1, with TRBD2 matching 12 bases. This CDR3 has 17 amino acids. The V and J ends lost 8 bases and 6 bases, in that order; junction bases with no gene match: 14. CDR1 is SEHNR and CDR2 is FQNEAQ in the germline V gene (reference sequence). The DNA for the CDR3 is TGTGCCAGCCGTCCCCGGGCGGCTAGCGGGGGGGGCAATGAGCAGTTCTTC. Protein sequence: CASRPRAASGGGNEQFF.

This clonotype was seen at least ten times. The rearrangement joins TRBV7-2 to TRBJ2-7; D unclear. Germline lookup yields CDR1 SGHTA and CDR2 FQGNSA. CDR3 length equals 13 residues. Trimming left V 1 base short and J 6 bases short, with 10 bases between. The CDR3 spells CASSLGGDPEQYF. The CDR3 region has the DNA TGTGCCAGCAGCTTAGGTGGCGACCCCGAGCAGTACTTC.

This chain joins TRBV5-6 and TRBJ2-3; the match to TRBD1 covers 8 bases. V trimming: 1 base; J trimming: 5 bases; junction bases outside the gene matches: 9. This CDR3 spans 16 amino acids. Germline loops: CDR1 SGHDT, CDR2 YYEEEE. The CDR3 nucleotides read TGTGCCAGCAGCTTGTTTGGACAGGGCGTTGGAGATACGCAGTATTTT. Translating it yields CASSLFGQGVGDTQYF.

This clonotype was seen many times. The V and J genes are TRBV24-1 and TRBJ1-2, with TRBD1 matching 7 bases. This CDR3 spans 12 amino acids. Per germline, CDR1 KGHDR and CDR2 SFDVKD. Germline trimming cut 5 bases from V and 5 bases from J; bases unmatched to any gene: 1. CDR3 sequence reads: CATSVQGYGYTF. The CDR3 nucleotides are TGTGCCACCAGTGTACAGGGGTATGGCTACACCTTC.